The 22 T cell receptor beta chains below all came from one sample that was sequenced in a study of shared clonotypes between healthy human individuals. Only in-frame clones appear in the TCRdb table, and some are missing; sequencing was by immunoSEQ multiplex PCR. The sample lists hundreds of thousands of clones, 90% to 98% occurring once. CD8 cells regarded as naive lacked CD45RO, were positively chosen for CCR7, and omitted terminally differentiated effector memory CD45RA+ cells. The sample comprised naive CD8+ T cells sorted from blood. The receptors come from a man aged 30 to 39 in good health.

This chain connects TRBV25-1 to TRBJ2-1; maybe TRBD1 (5 bases). In germline, CDR1 is MGHDK, CDR2 SYGVNS. Trimming pared 7 bases from V and 4 bases from J, leaving 14 bases between. The CDR3 extends over 14 amino acids. CDR3 DNA: TGTGCCAGCATAGCAGGGAACTATTACAATGAGCAGTTCTTC. It specifies CASIAGNYYNEQFF.

The chain joins TRBV14 to TRBJ2-1; no firm D call. The germline V and J ends were trimmed by 2 bases and 5 bases, with 10 bases remaining between them. The CDR3 spans 14 residues. CDR1 is SGHDN, CDR2 FVKESK, per germline. The CDR3, as DNA: TGTGCCAGCAGCCAATATATAGAGGACAATGAGCAGTTCTTC. It translates to CASSQYIEDNEQFF.

The chain has TRBV14 and TRBJ2-3; D is ambiguous. Germline CDR1 is SGHDN and CDR2 is FVKESK. The CDR3 totals 15 residues. Trimming shortened V by 4 bases and J by 0 bases, and 11 bases separated the two germline ends. CDR3 amino acids: CASSPLGSSTDTQYF. DNA for the CDR3: TGTGCCAGCAGCCCCCTCGGTTCTAGCACAGATACGCAGTATTTT.

The chain combines TRBV13 with TRBJ1-3; D call uncertain. The CDR3 covers 13 residues. Germline CDR1 reads PRHDT; CDR2 reads FYEKMQ (reference sequence). Trimming took 4 bases from V and 1 from J, leaving 5 bases between them. CDR3 loop: CASSWGSGNTIYF. The CDR3 bases are TGTGCCAGCAGCTGGGGATCTGGAAACACCATATATTTT.

The rearrangement uses TRBV5-1 and TRBJ2-2; 9 bases fit TRBD1. CDR1 and CDR2 from the germline V gene are SGHRS and YFSETQ. The ends lost 3 bases at V and 5 bases at J; junction bases unmatched: 11. This CDR3 comprises 17 residues. The CDR3 nucleotides read TGCGCCAGCAGCTCCTCACCGGGACAGGGCGTAACCGGGGAGCTGTTTTTT. It is translated as CASSSSPGQGVTGELFF.

The chain carries TRBV7-9 and TRBJ2-1, with 8 bases matching TRBD2. V gave up 7 bases and J gave up 2 bases; unmatched junction bases: 13. Germline V lookup: CDR1 SEHNR, CDR2 FQNEAQ (reference sequence). This CDR3 is built from 17 residues. Here the CDR3 DNA reads TGTGCCAGCACCGATCCGGGTTTAGCGGGAACCTACAATGAGCAGTTCTTC. Translation: CASTDPGLAGTYNEQFF.

The chain uses TRBV14 and TRBJ2-7; a possible D gene is TRBD2 (6 bases). The V gene lost 1 base and the J gene lost 3 bases, with 13 bases spanning the gap. CDR1 and CDR2 from the germline V gene are SGHDN and FVKESK. This CDR3 comprises 15 residues. The CDR3 here is CASSQGGGLIYEQYF. The CDR3 DNA reads as TGTGCCAGCAGCCAAGGGGGAGGCTTAATCTACGAGCAGTACTTC.

The chain combines TRBV6-5 with TRBJ2-2; D gene unclear. Trimming shortened V by 5 bases and J by 4 bases, and 5 bases separated the two germline ends. The CDR3 length is 12 residues. Germline CDR1 MNHEY, CDR2 SVGAGI. The CDR3 DNA reads TGTGCCAGCAGTCGTCCCACCGGGGAGCTGTTTTTT. It yields the protein CASSRPTGELFF.

This chain connects TRBV5-1 to TRBJ2-3, with TRBD2 identical over 8 bases. The CDR3 is 15 amino acids. Per the germline V gene, CDR1 is SGHRS and CDR2 is YFSETQ. Trimming cost V 1 base and J 5 bases; bases outside gene matches: 6. Here the CDR3 DNA reads TGCGCCAGCAGCTTGATTGGACTAGCTATAGATACGCAGTATTTT. Amino acid sequence: CASSLIGLAIDTQYF.

This clone showed up just once. This sample also contains other DNA sequences that code for the same CDR3. The V call is TRBV29-1, the J call TRBJ1-2; D unclear. This CDR3 is built from 11 residues. Germline V gives CDR1 SQVTM, CDR2 ANQGSEA. Trimming cost V 0 bases and J 8 bases, with 7 bases left between them. The CDR3, as DNA: TGCAGCGTTGAAGACCGGGAGGGCTACACCTTC. Translated: CSVEDREGYTF.

The table lists this clone with a count of one. The chain joins TRBV27 to TRBJ2-7; possible D gene TRBD2, 5 bases. Germline assignment: CDR1 MNHEY and CDR2 SMNVEV (reference sequence). With 2 bases removed from V and 4 bases from J, the gap between germline ends came to 12 bases. The CDR3 spans 14 residues. The CDR3 region is CASSLRAEGYEQYF. In nucleotides, the CDR3 is TGTGCCAGCAGTTTAAGGGCTGAGGGTTACGAGCAGTACTTC.

The chain employs TRBV28 and TRBJ2-7, with 8 bases that match TRBD1. The V gene's germline CDR1 is MDHEN and CDR2 SYDVKM. Trimming cost V 6 bases and J 4 bases; bases outside gene matches: 11. CDR3 size: 15 residues. CDR3 coding DNA: TGTGCCAGCAGCTACGACGGGGGACAGGTTTACGAGCAGTACTTC. It specifies CASSYDGGQVYEQYF.

CDR3 in amino acids: CASSSREGTGELFF. Here the CDR3 DNA reads TGTGCCAGCAGCAGCCGAGAGGGCACCGGGGAGCTGTTTTTT. The chain has TRBV11-3 and TRBJ2-2; D may be TRBD2 (5 bases). Germline CDR1 reads SGHNT; CDR2 reads YENEEA. V was trimmed by 5 bases and J by 4 bases, leaving 11 bases between them. CDR3 length equals 14 residues.

This sequence joins TRBV7-9 and TRBJ2-1, with 11 bases aligning to TRBD2. The CDR3 has 18 amino acids. The germline V gene encodes CDR1 SEHNR and CDR2 FQNEAQ (reference sequence). V gave up 4 bases and J gave up 7 bases; unmatched junction bases: 15. The CDR3 sequence is CASSSTKPPSGRRNEQFF. CDR3 nucleotides: TGTGCCAGCAGCTCAACTAAACCTCCTAGCGGGAGGAGAAATGAGCAGTTCTTC.

Details on this clone: The same CDR3 can be traced to other DNA sequences in this sample. This CDR3 reads CASSPDRVEGYTF. The CDR3 nucleotides are TGTGCCAGCAGCCCCGACAGGGTGGAAGGCTACACCTTC. The chain is built from TRBV7-9 and TRBJ1-2; 7 positions match TRBD1. Germline CDR1 and CDR2: SEHNR and FQNEAQ (reference sequence). V was clipped by 5 bases and J by 8 bases; unmatched bases: 8. CDR3 length equals 13 residues.

This chain joins TRBV19 and TRBJ2-7; weak D call: TRBD2 (6 bases). The germline CDR1 and CDR2 sequences are LNHDA and SQIVND (reference sequence). V shed 1 base and J shed 5 bases, with 15 bases lying between them. This CDR3 is 15 amino acids long. The CDR3 here is CASSIVGGGGDEQYF. The CDR3 DNA reads as TGTGCCAGTAGTATAGTTGGGGGAGGAGGCGACGAGCAGTACTTC.

This clone was observed once. The V call is TRBV29-1, the J call TRBJ2-7, with unresolved D. The V and J ends lost 3 bases and 5 bases respectively, with 8 bases between them. This CDR3 comprises 11 residues. Germline loops: CDR1 SQVTM, CDR2 ANQGSEA. CDR3 protein: CSVEWLNEQYF. Here the CDR3 DNA reads TGCAGCGTTGAGTGGTTAAACGAGCAGTACTTC.

This chain joins TRBV9 and TRBJ2-1; no firm D call. CDR3 size: 16 residues. The V end was cut by 0 bases, the J end by 0 bases, with 10 bases between. The germline CDR1 and CDR2 sequences are SGDLS and YYNGEE. CDR3 in DNA: TGTGCCAGCAGCGTAGCTGTCTCCAGCTCCTACAATGAGCAGTTCTTC. It specifies CASSVAVSSSYNEQFF.

The chain links TRBV30 to TRBJ1-2, with 7 positions matching TRBD1. Germline CDR1 reads GTSNPN; CDR2 reads SVGIG (reference sequence). The CDR3 contains 20 residues. Trimming took 5 bases from V and 0 from J; bases not matched to a gene: 24. The CDR3 sequence is CAWPLPNNTRDRNTNYGYTF. The CDR3 nucleotides are TGTGCCTGGCCACTGCCGAATAATACGCGGGACAGAAACACTAACTATGGCTACACCTTC.

The chain has TRBV11-3 and TRBJ2-3, with a weak D call TRBD1 (5 bases). Germline CDR1 reads SGHNT; CDR2 reads YENEEA. V shed 4 bases and J shed 4 bases, with 9 bases lying between them. There are 13 residues in the CDR3. The CDR3: CASSSLTADTQYF. CDR3 nucleotide sequence: TGTGCCAGCAGCTCCCTGACAGCAGATACGCAGTATTTT.

The chain couples TRBV18 to TRBJ2-7, with 10 positions matching TRBD2. V dropped 2 bases and J dropped 3; count of bases not matched to a gene: 7. The CDR3 is 16 residues long. CDR1 is KGHSH and CDR2 is LQKENI in the germline V gene. The CDR3 region is CASSPEGLAGDYEQYF. CDR3 in DNA: TGTGCCAGCTCACCAGAGGGTCTAGCGGGAGACTACGAGCAGTACTTC.

The CDR3 loop is CASSPWTGGAGELFF. The CDR3 nucleotides read TGTGCCAGCAGCCCCTGGACAGGGGGAGCCGGGGAGCTGTTTTTT. J is TRBJ2-2 and V is TRBV13; 10 bases agree with TRBD1. The junction had 6 bases not matched to a gene; V was cut back by 5 bases and J by 6 bases. The germline CDR1 and CDR2 sequences are PRHDT and FYEKMQ (reference sequence). The CDR3 spans 15 residues.